These 10 T cell receptor beta chains came from one sample sequenced in a study of cytomegalovirus exposure and HLA in healthy donors (dated by TCRdb to about 2017). The library was generated by the immunoSEQ multiplex PCR assay. For the multiplex PCR, a mixture combining 60 forward primers for TCR Vbeta segments and 13 reverse primers for TCR Jbeta segments was used. TCRdb stores this immuneACCESS table with in-frame sequences only. Part of the clones is absent; in the studies checked, under half of the shortfall reflects unresolved V genes, and no reason is known for the rest. The sample includes 95,000 to 100,000 clones, with about 81% observed a single time. About 10% of the sample belongs to the ten largest clones. Sequenced sample: PBMCs. The source of these receptors is a man in his fifties or sixties in good health and CMV-seronegative.

The gene calls are TRBV15 and TRBJ2-5; a possible D gene is TRBD2 (5 bases). The CDR3 contains 14 residues. The germline V gene encodes CDR1 LNHNV and CDR2 YYDKDF (reference sequence). V lost 0 bases and J 11 bases, leaving 16 bases between the germline ends. The CDR3 is CATSRDEAAGEQYF. The CDR3 nucleotides are TGTGCCACCAGCAGAGATGAGGCAGCTGGGGAGCAGTACTTC.

The V and J genes are TRBV11-1 and TRBJ2-5, with a possible D match to TRBD2 (5 bases). Germline loops: CDR1 SGHAT, CDR2 FQDESV (reference sequence). The CDR3 is made up of 15 amino acids. With 5 bases removed from V and 3 bases from J, the gap between germline ends came to 16 bases. CDR3 bases: TGTGCCAGCAGCCCCGAGAGAGGGTTCGAAGAGACCCAGTACTTC. It is translated as CASSPERGFEETQYF.

This sequence joins TRBV5-1 and TRBJ2-3, with D hard to call. The CDR3 is 15 residues long. The germline V gene has CDR1 SGHRS and CDR2 YFSETQ. With 4 bases removed from V and 2 bases from J, the gap between germline ends came to 14 bases. The DNA of the CDR3 is TGCGCCAGCAGCCTTGGCTTGTCAATCACAGATACGCAGTATTTT. Amino acid sequence: CASSLGLSITDTQYF. Full variable domain (rest looked up from reference TRBV5-1 and TRBJ2-3): KAGVTQTPRYLIKTRGQQVTLSCSPISGHRSVSWYQQTPGQGLQFLFEYFSETQRNKGNFPGRFSGRQFSNSRSEMNVSTLELGDSALYLCASSLGLSITDTQYFGPGTRLTVL.

DNA for the CDR3: TGCACCAGCAGTTTTAGACAGGGAAGCTCCTATAATTCACCCCTCCACTTT. It is translated as CTSSFRQGSSYNSPLHF. This chain connects TRBV1 to TRBJ1-6; no check of the table's D call, TRBD1, against the DNA was made. TRBV1 constitutes a pseudogene. The CDR3 is 17 amino acids.

J is TRBJ2-1 and V is TRBV4-3, with 11 bases identical to TRBD2. The germline CDR1 and CDR2 sequences are LGHNA and YSLEER. Losses at the gene ends were 1 base for V and 5 bases for J; bases not matched to a gene: 10. The CDR3 runs 18 residues. CDR3 coding DNA: TGCGCCAGCAGCCAAGTCTACAGTAGCGGGAGGGCCCACAATGAGCAGTTCTTC. Residues: CASSQVYSSGRAHNEQFF.

This clone was picked up a small number of times. The chain joins TRBV30 to TRBJ2-7, with 8 positions matching TRBD1. V shed 3 bases, J shed 6 bases, and the junction held 10 bases outside the gene matches. Germline CDR1 GTSNPN, CDR2 SVGIG (reference sequence). The CDR3 consists of 14 residues. This chain's CDR3 is CAWSLRDRIGEQYF. The CDR3 DNA reads as TGTGCCTGGAGCTTAAGGGACAGGATCGGCGAGCAGTACTTC.

V and J are TRBV19 and TRBJ1-1; 10 bases agree with TRBD1. Germline-derived CDR1 and CDR2 are LNHDA and SQIVND (reference sequence). This CDR3 contains 16 residues. The V and J ends lost 5 bases and 0 bases, in that order; junction bases with no gene match: 6. The CDR3 bases are TGTGCCAGTAGTCCGGGACAGGGGTCAATGAACACTGAAGCTTTCTTT. The encoded protein is CASSPGQGSMNTEAFF.

The V and J genes are TRBV2 and TRBJ2-7, with 8 bases lining up with TRBD1. The CDR3 runs to 14 residues. Germline lookup yields CDR1 SNHLY and CDR2 FYNNEI. Trimming removed 5 bases from V and 6 bases from J; junction bases left unmatched: 9. CDR3 nucleotide sequence: TGTGCCAGCAGTCCCTGGACAGGGATGTCCGAGCAGTACTTC. It encodes CASSPWTGMSEQYF.

V usage is TRBV2 and J usage is TRBJ2-1, with TRBD2 matching 10 bases. The germline gives CDR1 SNHLY, CDR2 FYNNEI. The CDR3 is 15 residues long. The junction had 4 bases not matched to a gene; V was cut back by 4 bases and J by 4 bases. CDR3 in amino acids: CASSGGAGGYNEQFF. The CDR3 DNA reads as TGTGCCAGCAGTGGAGGAGCGGGGGGGTACAATGAGCAGTTCTTC.

J is TRBJ2-4 and V is TRBV9; 9 nucleotides align to TRBD1. V lost 0 bases to trimming and J lost 7 bases; unmatched junction nucleotides: 5. The CDR3 is made up of 15 amino acids. Germline V CDR1 and CDR2: SGDLS, YYNGEE. The DNA of the CDR3 is TGTGCCAGCAGCGTAGAGCCGGGGACAGGGAACATTCAGTACTTC. It codes for CASSVEPGTGNIQYF.